The entry below gives a single TCR beta chain sequence along with its context. Its antigen is undetermined. Sequencing used immunoSEQ multiplex PCR; TCRdb keeps in-frame clones, though not all of them. In the table there are tens of thousands of clones, 95% to 96% of which are singletons. Conventional CD4+ T cells were sorted from blood as CD25-low CD127-high cells. These data come from a study of regulatory and conventional T cells in RAG deficiency. Findings and limits, study-wide: RAG-deficient patients showed markedly lower Shannon entropy and higher Simpson indices than control T-cell subsets. These Omenn syndrome Treg sorts may hold peripherally activated cells instead. Shorter CDR3s in all patient subsets; >80% Treg-Tconv overlap in Omenn.

There are 14 residues in the CDR3. V shed 4 bases and J shed 2 bases, with 12 bases lying between them. Germline loops: CDR1 LNHDA, CDR2 SQIVND (reference sequence). In addition, the sample was reused for a study of regulatory T cells. That publication notes: Primers: 52 TRBV forward and 13 TRBJ reverse. Skewed V and J usage and few unique V-J pairs marked patient repertoires, most in Tregs.

The TCR comes from a human donor in good health. V and J are TRBV19 and TRBJ2-7; maybe TRBD1 (5 bases). Source material: CD25- CD4+ T cells sorted from blood. CDR3 sequence (DNA): TGTGCCAGTAGTACCGGACATGGAACCTACGAGCAGTACTTC. Its protein product is CASSTGHGTYEQYF.